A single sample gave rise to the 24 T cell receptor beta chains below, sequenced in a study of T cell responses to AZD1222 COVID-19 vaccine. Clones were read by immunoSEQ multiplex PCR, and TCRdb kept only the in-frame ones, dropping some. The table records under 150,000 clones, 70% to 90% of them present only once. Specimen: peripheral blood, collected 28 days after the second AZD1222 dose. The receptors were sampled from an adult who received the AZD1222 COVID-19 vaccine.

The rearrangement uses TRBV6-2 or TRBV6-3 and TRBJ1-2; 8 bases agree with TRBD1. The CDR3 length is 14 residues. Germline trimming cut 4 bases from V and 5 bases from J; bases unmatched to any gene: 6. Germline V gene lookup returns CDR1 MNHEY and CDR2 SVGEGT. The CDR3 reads CASSWTGRGYGYTF. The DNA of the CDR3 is TGTGCCAGCAGTTGGACAGGGAGGGGATATGGCTACACCTTC.

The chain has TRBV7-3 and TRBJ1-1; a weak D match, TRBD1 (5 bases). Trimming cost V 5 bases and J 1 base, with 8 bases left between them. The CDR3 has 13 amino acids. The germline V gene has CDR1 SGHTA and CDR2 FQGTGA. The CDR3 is CASSTQGNTEAFF. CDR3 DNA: TGTGCCAGCAGCACCCAGGGGAACACTGAAGCTTTCTTT.

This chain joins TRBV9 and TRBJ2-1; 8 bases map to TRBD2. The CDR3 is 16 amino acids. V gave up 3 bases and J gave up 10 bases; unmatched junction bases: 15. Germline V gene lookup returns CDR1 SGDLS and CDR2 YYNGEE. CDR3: CASSDPGGRAKEEQFF. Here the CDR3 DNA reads TGTGCCAGCAGCGACCCGGGAGGGAGGGCCAAAGAAGAGCAGTTCTTC.

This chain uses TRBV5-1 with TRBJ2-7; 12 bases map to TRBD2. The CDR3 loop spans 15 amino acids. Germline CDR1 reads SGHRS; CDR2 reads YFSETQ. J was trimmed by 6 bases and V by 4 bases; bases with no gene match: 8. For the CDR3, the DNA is TGCGCCAGCAGCCCATCTAGCGGGAGGGCCTCCGAGCAGTACTTC. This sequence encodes CASSPSSGRASEQYF. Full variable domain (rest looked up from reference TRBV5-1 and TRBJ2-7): KAGVTQTPRYLIKTRGQQVTLSCSPISGHRSVSWYQQTPGQGLQFLFEYFSETQRNKGNFPGRFSGRQFSNSRSEMNVSTLELGDSALYLCASSPSSGRASEQYFGPGTRLTVT.

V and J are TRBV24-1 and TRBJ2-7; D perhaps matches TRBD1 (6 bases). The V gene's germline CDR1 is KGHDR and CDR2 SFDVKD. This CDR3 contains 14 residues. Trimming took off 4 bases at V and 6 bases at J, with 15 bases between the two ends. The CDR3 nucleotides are TGTGCCACCAGTGAACAGACAGGTACAGCCGAGCAGTACTTC. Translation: CATSEQTGTAEQYF.

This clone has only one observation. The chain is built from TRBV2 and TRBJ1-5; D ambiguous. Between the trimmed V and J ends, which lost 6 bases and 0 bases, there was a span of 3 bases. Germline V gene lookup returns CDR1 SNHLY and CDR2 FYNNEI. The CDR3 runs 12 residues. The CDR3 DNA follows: TGTGCCAGCAGAAATAGCAATCAGCCCCAGCATTTT. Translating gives CASRNSNQPQHF. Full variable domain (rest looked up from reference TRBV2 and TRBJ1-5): EPEVTQTPSHQVTQMGQEVILRCVPISNHLYFYWYRQILGQKVEFLVSFYNNEISEKSEIFDDQFSVERPDGSNFTLKIRSTKLEDSAMYFCASRNSNQPQHFGDGTRLSIL.

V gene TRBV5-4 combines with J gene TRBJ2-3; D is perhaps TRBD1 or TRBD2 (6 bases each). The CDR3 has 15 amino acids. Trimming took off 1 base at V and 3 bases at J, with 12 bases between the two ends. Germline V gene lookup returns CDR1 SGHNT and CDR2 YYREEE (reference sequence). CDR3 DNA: TGTGCCAGCAGCTTGACAAGAGGGGGGACAGATACGCAGTATTTT. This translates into CASSLTRGGTDTQYF.

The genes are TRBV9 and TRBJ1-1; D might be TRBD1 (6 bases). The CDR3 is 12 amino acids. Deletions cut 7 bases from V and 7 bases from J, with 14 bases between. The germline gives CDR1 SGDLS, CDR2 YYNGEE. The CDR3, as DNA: TGTGCCAGCGACCAGGGACACCGTGAAGCTTTCTTT. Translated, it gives CASDQGHREAFF.

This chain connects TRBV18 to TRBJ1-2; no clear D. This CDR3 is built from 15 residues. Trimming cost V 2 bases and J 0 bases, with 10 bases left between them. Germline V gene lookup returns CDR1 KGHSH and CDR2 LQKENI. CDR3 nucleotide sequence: TGTGCCAGCTCACCAAGAGAGCTAGCTAACTATGGCTACACCTTC. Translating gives CASSPRELANYGYTF.

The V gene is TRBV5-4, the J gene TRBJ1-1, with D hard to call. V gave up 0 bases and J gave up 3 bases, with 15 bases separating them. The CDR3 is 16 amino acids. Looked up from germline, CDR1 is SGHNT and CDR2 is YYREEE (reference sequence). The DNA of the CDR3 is TGTGCCAGCAGCTTGGTCGGGGTCTCGGGGTACACTGAAGCTTTCTTT. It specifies CASSLVGVSGYTEAFF.

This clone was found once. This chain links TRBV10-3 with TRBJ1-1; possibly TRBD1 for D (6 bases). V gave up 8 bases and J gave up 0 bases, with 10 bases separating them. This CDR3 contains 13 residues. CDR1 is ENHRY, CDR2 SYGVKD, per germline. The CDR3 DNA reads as TGTGCCATCTCAGGACAGCTGAACACTGAAGCTTTCTTT. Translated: CAISGQLNTEAFF.

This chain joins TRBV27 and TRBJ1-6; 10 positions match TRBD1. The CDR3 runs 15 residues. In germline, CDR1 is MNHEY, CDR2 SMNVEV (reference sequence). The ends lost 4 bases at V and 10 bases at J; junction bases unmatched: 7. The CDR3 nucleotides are TGTGCCAGCAGTTCCCGGGACAGGGGATGGTCACCCCTCCACTTT. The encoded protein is CASSSRDRGWSPLHF.

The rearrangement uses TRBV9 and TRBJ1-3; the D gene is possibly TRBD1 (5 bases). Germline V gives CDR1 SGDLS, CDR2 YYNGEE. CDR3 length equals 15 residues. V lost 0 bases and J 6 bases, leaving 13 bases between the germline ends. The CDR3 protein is CASSVGQRTQNTIYF. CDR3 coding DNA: TGTGCCAGCAGCGTAGGACAGCGGACACAAAACACCATATATTTT.

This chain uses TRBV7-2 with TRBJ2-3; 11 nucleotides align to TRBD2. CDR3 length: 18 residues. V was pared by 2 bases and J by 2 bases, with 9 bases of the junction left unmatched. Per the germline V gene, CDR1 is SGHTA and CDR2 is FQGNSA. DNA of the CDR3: TGTGCCAGCAGCTTACCCCTCGGACTAGCGGGCCTCACAGATACGCAGTATTTT. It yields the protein CASSLPLGLAGLTDTQYF.

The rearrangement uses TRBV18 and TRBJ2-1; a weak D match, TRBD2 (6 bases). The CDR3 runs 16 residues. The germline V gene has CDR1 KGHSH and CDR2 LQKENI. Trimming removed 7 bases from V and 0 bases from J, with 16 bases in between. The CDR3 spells CASFNPSASSYNEQFF. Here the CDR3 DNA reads TGTGCCAGCTTCAATCCTAGCGCCTCCTCCTACAATGAGCAGTTCTTC.

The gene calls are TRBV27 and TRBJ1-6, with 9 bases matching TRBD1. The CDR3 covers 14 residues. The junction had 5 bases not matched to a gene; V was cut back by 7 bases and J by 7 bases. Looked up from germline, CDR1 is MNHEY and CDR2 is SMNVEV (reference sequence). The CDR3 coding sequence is TGTGCCAGCACCTTCGGACAGGGGAATTCACCCCTCCACTTT. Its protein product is CASTFGQGNSPLHF.

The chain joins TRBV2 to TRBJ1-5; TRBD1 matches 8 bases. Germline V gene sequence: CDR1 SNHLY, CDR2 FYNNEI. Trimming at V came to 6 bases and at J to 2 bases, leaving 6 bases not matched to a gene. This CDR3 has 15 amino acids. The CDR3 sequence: CASRTGAVGNQPQHF. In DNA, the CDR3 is TGTGCCAGCAGGACAGGGGCGGTGGGCAATCAGCCCCAGCATTTT. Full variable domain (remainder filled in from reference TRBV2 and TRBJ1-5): EPEVTQTPSHQVTQMGQEVILRCVPISNHLYFYWYRQILGQKVEFLVSFYNNEISEKSEIFDDQFSVERPDGSNFTLKIRSTKLEDSAMYFCASRTGAVGNQPQHFGDGTRLSIL.

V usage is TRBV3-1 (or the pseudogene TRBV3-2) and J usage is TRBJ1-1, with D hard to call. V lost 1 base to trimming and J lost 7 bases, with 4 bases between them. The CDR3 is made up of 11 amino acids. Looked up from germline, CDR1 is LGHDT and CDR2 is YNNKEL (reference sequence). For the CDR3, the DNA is TGTGCCAGCAGCCAAGCAGATGAAGCTTTCTTT. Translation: CASSQADEAFF.

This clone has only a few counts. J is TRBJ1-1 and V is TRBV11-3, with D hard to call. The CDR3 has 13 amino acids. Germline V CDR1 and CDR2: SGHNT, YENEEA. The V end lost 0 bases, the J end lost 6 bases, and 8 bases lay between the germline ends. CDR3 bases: TGTGCCAGCAGCTTAGAACCCGGGGCTGAAGCTTTCTTT. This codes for CASSLEPGAEAFF.

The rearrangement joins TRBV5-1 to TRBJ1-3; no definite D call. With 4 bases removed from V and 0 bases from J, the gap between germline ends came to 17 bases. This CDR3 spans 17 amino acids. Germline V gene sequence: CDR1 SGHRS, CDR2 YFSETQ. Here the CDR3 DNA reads TGCGCCAGCAGCAGAACGACCAGAGCCAACTCTGGAAACACCATATATTTT. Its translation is CASSRTTRANSGNTIYF.

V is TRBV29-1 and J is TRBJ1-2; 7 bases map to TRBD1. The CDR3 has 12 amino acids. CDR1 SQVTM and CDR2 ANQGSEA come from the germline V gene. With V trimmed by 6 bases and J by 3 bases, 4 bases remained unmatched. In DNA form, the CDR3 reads TGCAGCGTCGTAGGGGGCGACTATGGCTACACCTTC. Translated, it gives CSVVGGDYGYTF. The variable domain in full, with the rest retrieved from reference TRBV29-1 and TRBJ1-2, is SAVISQKPSRDICQRGTSLTIQCQVDSQVTMMFWYRQQPGQSLTLIATANQGSEATYESGFVIDKFPISRPNLTFSTLTVSNMSPEDSSIYLCSVVGGDYGYTFGSGTRLTVV.

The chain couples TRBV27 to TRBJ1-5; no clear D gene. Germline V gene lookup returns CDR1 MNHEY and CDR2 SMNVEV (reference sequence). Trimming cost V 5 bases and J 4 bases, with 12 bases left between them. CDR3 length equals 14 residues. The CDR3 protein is CASSNSGSNQPQHF. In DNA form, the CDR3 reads TGTGCCAGCAGTAACTCCGGGTCTAATCAGCCCCAGCATTTT.

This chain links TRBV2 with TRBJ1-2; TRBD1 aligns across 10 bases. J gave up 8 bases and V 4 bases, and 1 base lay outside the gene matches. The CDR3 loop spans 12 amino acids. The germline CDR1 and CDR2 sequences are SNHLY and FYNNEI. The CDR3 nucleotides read TGTGCCAGCAGTGGGGACAGGGGAGGCTACACCTTC. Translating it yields CASSGDRGGYTF. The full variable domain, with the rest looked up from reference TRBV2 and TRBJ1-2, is EPEVTQTPSHQVTQMGQEVILRCVPISNHLYFYWYRQILGQKVEFLVSFYNNEISEKSEIFDDQFSVERPDGSNFTLKIRSTKLEDSAMYFCASSGDRGGYTFGSGTRLTVV.

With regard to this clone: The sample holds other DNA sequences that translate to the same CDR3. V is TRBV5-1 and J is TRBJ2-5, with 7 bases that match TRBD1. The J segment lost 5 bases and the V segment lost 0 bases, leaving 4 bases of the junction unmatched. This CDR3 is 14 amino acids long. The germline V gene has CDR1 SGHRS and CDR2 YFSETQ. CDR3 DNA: TGCGCCAGCAGCTTGGGACAGGGATGGGAGACCCAGTACTTC. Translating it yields CASSLGQGWETQYF.